The entry below describes one TCR beta chain. Its target is not known. The junction departs from germline at one end; a sequencing error may be responsible. TCR beta CDR3 region amplification was performed from RNA transcripts. TCR CDR3 regions were first amplified by RT-PCR with HTBI primers. One entry per CDR3 protein results from TCRdb running MiXCR on the multiplex PCR reads. Of 40,000 to 60,000 distinct CDR3 sequences listed, 48% are singletons. This entry belongs to a study of T cells in Graves' hyperthyroidism and ophthalmopathy. Whole-study context: The initial diagnosis was the point when peripheral blood was collected, ahead of any treatment.

Investigators excluded patients with uncontrolled infection, other autoimmune disease, pregnancy or lactation. The PBMCs had their origin in 8.5 to 10 ml of fresh peripheral blood. This CDR3 has 13 amino acids. Looked up from germline, CDR1 is MDHEN and CDR2 is SYDVKM. Study-wide points: In blood, most of the thyroid clonotypes expanded above 0.001 were also present.

The chain recombines TRBV28 with TRBJ2-1; D unresolved. The receptor's source is a woman between 45 and 65 years old with Graves' ophthalmopathy. Sequenced input: blood. Written as DNA, the CDR3 is TGCGCCAGCAGCCTGATCCAATCCTACGAGCAGTTCTTC. Amino acids: CASSLIQSYEQFF.